This note documents a single T cell receptor (beta chain) sequence. The target antigen is unknown. The data are from a study of blood T cells in healthy people across ages. At the level of the study: Template switching retrieved approximately one barcoded beta molecule for each two T cells.

PCR was performed a second time for about 7 to 11 cycles using a sample-barcoded 5' primer and a J-beta primer mix. Each cDNA molecule received a tag from a template-switch adaptor that had 12 random nucleotides. TCRdb re-analysed the 5' RACE reads in MiXCR, keeping a single row per CDR3 protein. The sample shows 2 million or so distinct CDR3 sequences, about 49% of them seen only once. The CDR3 consists of 15 residues. CDR1 is MGHRA and CDR2 is YSYEKL in the germline V gene. V was shortened by 3 bases and J by 6 bases, with 18 bases between the two germline ends. Study results and limitations: Older age went with lower TCR beta diversity per million T cells, in a roughly linear way.

The receptor was derived from a woman aged 40 to 50 in good health. The sequencing input was blood. The rearrangement joins TRBV4-1 to TRBJ2-7; TRBD1 or TRBD2 may be the D gene (6 bases each). The CDR3 region has the DNA TGCGCCAGCAGCCATCCGCGGGGAGAGGGGGGCGAGCAGTACTTC. Translated: CASSHPRGEGGEQYF.